The 32 T cell receptor beta chains below come from one sample, sequenced in a study of T-cell reconstitution after alpha-beta-depleted transplantation in children. Preparation of the TCRbeta library was carried out with unique molecular identifiers. Each CDR3 protein is one row after TCRdb ran MiXCR on the PCR reads. This sample carries hundreds of thousands of distinct CDR3 sequences, under 20% of them seen once, and the ten largest clones take under 30%. The starting material was PBMCs, mostly from graft donor cells, obtained 360 days after TCRalphabeta/CD19-depleted stem cell transplant. The receptors here all came from a boy in the first two years of life who had a stem cell transplant for Wiskott-Aldrich syndrome, so the T cells may come from the graft donor.

This clonotype was counted between two and nine times. This chain joins TRBV10-2 and TRBJ2-4; tentatively, D is TRBD1 (5 bases). Germline V CDR1 and CDR2: WSHSY, SAAADI. V shed 5 bases and J shed 0 bases, with 14 bases lying between them. The CDR3 has 16 residues. The CDR3 nucleotides read TGCGCCAGCAGTCTAGGACATGTCCTAGCCAAAAACATTCAGTACTTC. Translation: CASSLGHVLAKNIQYF.

V and J are TRBV5-1 and TRBJ2-7; D is uncertain. Germline values: CDR1 SGHRS, CDR2 YFSETQ. The CDR3 covers 15 residues. With 0 bases removed from V and 2 bases from J, the gap between germline ends came to 12 bases. This CDR3 is CASSLAFGITYEQYF. CDR3 nucleotide sequence: TGCGCCAGCAGCTTGGCGTTCGGCATAACCTACGAGCAGTACTTC.

This chain joins TRBV4-3 and TRBJ2-7; 11 bases are a match to TRBD1. CDR3 length equals 16 residues. The V segment lost 4 bases and the J segment 3 bases; nucleotides outside the gene matches: 8. In germline, CDR1 is LGHNA, CDR2 YSLEER. Here the CDR3 reads CASSPHRDRGIYEQYF. The CDR3 DNA reads as TGCGCCAGCAGCCCACACCGGGACAGGGGGATCTACGAGCAGTACTTC.

V is TRBV6-1 and J is TRBJ1-5; TRBD1 aligns across 7 bases. This CDR3 is 14 amino acids long. In germline, CDR1 is MNHNS, CDR2 SASEGT. With V trimmed by 6 bases and J by 7 bases, 9 bases remained unmatched. The CDR3 loop reads CASRRQGTGQPQHF. The CDR3 nucleotides are TGTGCCAGCAGACGACAGGGTACCGGGCAGCCCCAGCATTTT.

This clonotype has at least ten counts. The rearrangement uses TRBV7-2 and TRBJ2-1, with 8 bases aligning to TRBD2. J was trimmed by 9 bases and V by 1 base; bases with no gene match: 8. This CDR3 has 15 residues. Germline assignment: CDR1 SGHTA and CDR2 FQGNSA. The chain's CDR3 is CASSLVGGRMGEQFF. The CDR3 region has the DNA TGTGCCAGCAGCTTAGTGGGCGGGAGGATGGGTGAGCAGTTCTTC.

This clonotype was seen more than once but under ten times. The chain employs TRBV11-3 and TRBJ2-7; a weak D match, TRBD2 (6 bases). Trimming left V 5 bases short and J 1 base short, with 15 bases between. Germline CDR1 is SGHNT and CDR2 is YENEEA. The CDR3 length is 15 residues. The CDR3, as DNA: TGTGCCAGCAGCGCAAGACTAGTATCTTCCTACGAGCAGTACTTC. It translates to CASSARLVSSYEQYF.

This clonotype has a single count. The chain combines TRBV6-1 with TRBJ2-7; 8 bases are shared with TRBD1. J gave up 2 bases and V 6 bases, and 9 bases lay outside the gene matches. CDR3 length equals 15 residues. Germline V lookup: CDR1 MNHNS, CDR2 SASEGT. The DNA for the CDR3 is TGTGCCAGCAGCCCGGACAGGGCAAGGGCCTACGAGCAGTACTTC. Its protein is CASSPDRARAYEQYF.

The chain recombines TRBV6-5 with TRBJ2-7; either TRBD1 or TRBD2 may supply D (5 bases each). V was trimmed by 2 bases and J by 4 bases, leaving 12 bases between them. The CDR3 runs 14 residues. CDR1 and CDR2 from the germline V gene are MNHEY and SVGAGI. The DNA of the CDR3 is TGTGCCAGCAGTTACGGAGCAGGGACGTACGAGCAGTACTTC. Protein: CASSYGAGTYEQYF.

The V and J genes are TRBV20-1 and TRBJ2-1; TRBD1 is a possible D gene (6 bases). The germline gives CDR1 DFQATT, CDR2 SNEGSKA (reference sequence). V lost 2 bases to trimming and J lost 6 bases, with 11 bases between them. This CDR3 is built from 13 residues. CDR3: CSARNGQINEQFF. The CDR3 DNA sequence: TGCAGTGCTAGAAATGGACAGATCAATGAGCAGTTCTTC.

The chain carries TRBV21-1 and TRBJ1-1; the tabulated D call, TRBD1, remains unverified against the DNA. TRBV21-1 is flagged as a pseudogene. The CDR3 has 15 residues. CDR3 sequence: CASSVTRGRRTEAFF. CDR3 DNA sequence: TGTGCCAGCAGCGTAACCAGGGGGCGGAGGACTGAAGCTTTCTTT.

This clonotype was seen repeatedly, ten times or more. The gene calls are TRBV12-3 or TRBV12-4 and TRBJ2-1, with TRBD2 identical over 12 bases. The length of the CDR3 is 15 residues. The junction had 5 bases not matched to a gene; V was cut back by 4 bases and J by 7 bases. CDR3 in DNA: TGTGCCAGCAGTTCCCGACTAGCGGGAGTGAATGAGCAGTTCTTC. Protein sequence: CASSSRLAGVNEQFF.

The chain uses TRBV11-2 and TRBJ2-1, with TRBD1 identical over 7 bases. Germline-derived CDR1 and CDR2 are SGHAT and FQNNGV. The CDR3 is 15 residues long. The V gene end was trimmed by 4 bases and the J gene end by 2 bases; junction bases not matched to a gene: 5. CDR3 sequence: CASSSRTGPYNEQFF. CDR3 nucleotide sequence: TGTGCCAGCAGCTCAAGGACAGGTCCCTACAATGAGCAGTTCTTC.

This clonotype was seen ten or more times. The V call is TRBV2, the J call TRBJ1-2, with 7 nucleotides matching TRBD1. Germline CDR1 and CDR2: SNHLY and FYNNEI. There are 12 residues in the CDR3. CDR3 loop: CVTRGGRDGYTF. The DNA of the CDR3 is TGTGTCACCAGGGGGGGGAGGGATGGCTACACCTTC.

In its sample, this clonotype was seen a few times. The chain has TRBV5-6 and TRBJ2-7; 13 bases agree with TRBD2. J gave up 4 bases and V 3 bases, and 7 bases lay outside the gene matches. The germline V gene has CDR1 SGHDT and CDR2 YYEEEE. The CDR3 is 16 residues long. CDR3 region: CASSSGGLAGFYEQYF. CDR3 bases: TGTGCCAGCAGCTCCGGGGGACTAGCGGGGTTTTACGAGCAGTACTTC.

This clonotype was seen a handful of times. V usage is TRBV7-8 and J usage is TRBJ2-7, with 7 bases fitting TRBD2. The J segment lost 5 bases and the V segment lost 4 bases, leaving 14 bases of the junction unmatched. Germline V gives CDR1 SGHVS, CDR2 FQNEAQ. This CDR3 comprises 16 residues. The CDR3: CASSSVPSGIGNEQYF. The CDR3 DNA sequence: TGTGCCAGCAGCTCGGTACCGAGCGGGATAGGTAACGAGCAGTACTTC.

V usage is TRBV5-6 and J usage is TRBJ2-2; D is unclear. This CDR3 contains 16 residues. Trimming stripped 0 bases from V and 0 bases from J, with 9 bases between. CDR1 SGHDT and CDR2 YYEEEE come from the germline V gene. CDR3 DNA sequence: TGTGCCAGCAGCTTGGGGGTCCGCGCGAACACCGGGGAGCTGTTTTTT. As protein: CASSLGVRANTGELFF.

The chain has TRBV2 and TRBJ2-1, with 7 bases that match TRBD2. The CDR3 length is 14 residues. Per germline, CDR1 SNHLY and CDR2 FYNNEI. The junction had 5 bases not matched to a gene; V was cut back by 7 bases and J by 2 bases. This chain's CDR3 is CASIAGDPYNEQFF. CDR3 DNA sequence: TGTGCCAGCATTGCGGGAGACCCCTACAATGAGCAGTTCTTC. The full variable domain, its missing parts supplied by reference TRBV2 and TRBJ2-1, is EPEVTQTPSHQVTQMGQEVILRCVPISNHLYFYWYRQILGQKVEFLVSFYNNEISEKSEIFDDQFSVERPDGSNFTLKIRSTKLEDSAMYFCASIAGDPYNEQFFGPGTRLTVL.

In its sample, this clonotype was seen a few times. The V gene is TRBV20-1, the J gene TRBJ2-1, with 11 bases fitting TRBD2. V was clipped by 2 bases and J by 7 bases; unmatched bases: 4. The CDR3 length is 14 residues. CDR1 is DFQATT, CDR2 SNEGSKA, per germline (reference sequence). Here the CDR3 DNA reads TGCAGTGCTAGAACTAGCGGGAGAAAGAATGAGCAGTTCTTC. Protein sequence: CSARTSGRKNEQFF.

This clonotype occurred a few times. The chain uses TRBV18 and TRBJ1-5, with TRBD1 identical over 7 bases. The length of the CDR3 is 14 residues. J lost 6 bases, V lost 3 bases, and 5 bases had no gene match. Germline CDR1 and CDR2: KGHSH and LQKENI. The CDR3 sequence is CASSPTGVIQPQHF. For the CDR3, the DNA is TGTGCCAGCTCACCCACAGGGGTGATTCAGCCCCAGCATTTT.

This clonotype was detected a few times. The chain employs TRBV4-2 and TRBJ2-3; TRBD1 agrees at 7 bases. The CDR3 runs to 17 residues. Germline trimming cut 5 bases from V and 1 base from J; bases unmatched to any gene: 12. Germline CDR1 reads LGHNA; CDR2 reads YNFKEQ. CDR3: CASSSRTGVIGTDTQYF. CDR3 in DNA: TGTGCCAGCAGCTCAAGAACAGGGGTGATTGGCACAGATACGCAGTATTTT.

This clonotype was seen more than once but under ten times. The chain employs TRBV28 and TRBJ1-2; TRBD1 is a possible D gene (5 bases). CDR3 size: 13 residues. CDR1 MDHEN and CDR2 SYDVKM come from the germline V gene. V was pared by 2 bases and J by 8 bases, with 12 bases between. CDR3 protein: CASSLEIGDGYTF. The CDR3 coding sequence is TGTGCCAGCAGTTTAGAGATAGGGGACGGCTACACCTTC.

V is TRBV29-1 and J is TRBJ1-1; the D gene is possibly TRBD1 (6 bases). CDR1 is SQVTM and CDR2 is ANQGSEA in the germline V gene. The CDR3 length is 14 residues. V shed 4 bases and J shed 4 bases, with 16 bases lying between them. The DNA of the CDR3 is TGCAGCGTTGCCGTACAGGGTTTGGGCACTGAAGCTTTCTTT. Encoded protein: CSVAVQGLGTEAFF.

In its sample, this clonotype was seen many times. The V gene is TRBV20-1, the J gene TRBJ2-5; possibly TRBD2 for D (5 bases). V shed 1 base and J shed 7 bases, with 16 bases lying between them. Germline CDR1 and CDR2: DFQATT and SNEGSKA (reference sequence). This CDR3 has 14 residues. CDR3 nucleotides: TGCAGTGCTAGAGCGGGGAGTTTGGTAGGGACCCAGTACTTC. Amino acid sequence: CSARAGSLVGTQYF.

There are a few counts of this clonotype. The chain couples TRBV9 to TRBJ2-1; 7 nucleotides match TRBD1. This CDR3 has 15 residues. After removal of 4 bases from V and 7 bases from J, the junction contained 11 bases not matched to a gene. Looked up from germline, CDR1 is SGDLS and CDR2 is YYNGEE. The CDR3 DNA reads as TGTGCCAGCAGCTCCTATAGACAGGGCGGGAATGAGCAGTTCTTC. As protein: CASSSYRQGGNEQFF. The full variable domain, completed using reference TRBV9 and TRBJ2-1, is DSGVTQTPKHLITATGQRVTLRCSPRSGDLSVYWYQQSLDQGLQFLIQYYNGEERAKGNILERFSAQQFPDLHSELNLSSLELGDSALYFCASSSYRQGGNEQFFGPGTRLTVL.

This clonotype showed up many times. The chain is built from TRBV7-2 and TRBJ2-5, with D uncertain. V lost 0 bases and J 1 base, leaving 9 bases between the germline ends. Germline V gives CDR1 SGHTA, CDR2 FQGNSA. This CDR3 is built from 15 residues. CDR3 coding DNA: TGTGCCAGCAGCTTAGCGAGTGGCAGCCAAGAGACCCAGTACTTC. Its translation: CASSLASGSQETQYF.

The chain uses TRBV4-1 and TRBJ2-6, with 7 bases identical to TRBD1. The CDR3 loop spans 20 amino acids. CDR1 and CDR2 from the germline V gene are MGHRA and YSYEKL. Trimming at V came to 0 bases and at J to 0 bases, leaving 11 bases not matched to a gene. CDR3 sequence (DNA): TGCGCCAGCAGCCAAGAGAGTATGACAGGGAAAAGCTCTGGGGCCAACGTCCTGACTTTC. Amino acids: CASSQESMTGKSSGANVLTF.

The chain combines TRBV5-1 with TRBJ1-1; D is unclear. Trimming pared 0 bases from V and 5 bases from J, leaving 8 bases between. CDR1 and CDR2 (germline): SGHRS, YFSETQ. The CDR3 is 13 residues long. CDR3 in DNA: TGCGCCAGCAGCTTGGGTTGGGAGACTGAAGCTTTCTTT. It translates to CASSLGWETEAFF.

This clonotype was detected many times. This rearrangement joins TRBV12-3 or TRBV12-4 to TRBJ2-3; 14 bases match TRBD2. The CDR3 is 20 residues long. After removal of 6 bases from V and 1 base from J, the junction contained 15 bases not matched to a gene. CDR3 in amino acids: CASRPKTSGRADSGTDTQYF. CDR3 DNA: TGTGCCAGCAGACCCAAGACTAGCGGGAGGGCCGACTCGGGCACAGATACGCAGTATTTT.

This clonotype was seen a few times. The rearrangement uses TRBV5-1 and TRBJ2-2; 10 positions match TRBD1. CDR1 SGHRS and CDR2 YFSETQ come from the germline V gene. Unmatched junction bases numbered 8, after V lost 4 bases and J lost 2 bases. This CDR3 contains 17 residues. CDR3 DNA: TGCGCCAGCAGCCTCTCGGGACAGGGGACTAACACCGGGGAGCTGTTTTTT. It codes for CASSLSGQGTNTGELFF.

The CDR3 nucleotides are TGCAGTGCTAGAGATCGGGAGCGGGGGGCCTCCTACAATGAGCAGTTCTTC. This gives the protein CSARDRERGASYNEQFF. The chain has TRBV20-1 and TRBJ2-1, with 9 bases identical to TRBD2. Per germline, CDR1 DFQATT and CDR2 SNEGSKA (reference sequence). The V and J ends lost 0 bases and 0 bases, in that order; junction bases with no gene match: 6. This CDR3 is 17 amino acids long.

This rearrangement joins TRBV3-1 to TRBJ2-7; 13 nucleotides align to TRBD2. The CDR3 length is 19 residues. CDR1 and CDR2 from the germline V gene are LGHDT and YNNKEL (reference sequence). After removal of 4 bases from V and 4 bases from J, the junction contained 16 bases not matched to a gene. CDR3 DNA: TGTGCCAGCAGCCGCGCTCTGCCGGGACTAGCGGGACTAGCGTACGAGCAGTACTTC. Residues: CASSRALPGLAGLAYEQYF.

This clonotype was observed a few times. This chain links TRBV6-2 or TRBV6-3 with TRBJ2-4; TRBD2 aligns across 9 bases. This CDR3 region has 21 residues. Per germline, CDR1 MNHEY and CDR2 SVGEGT. After removal of 1 base from V and 1 base from J, the junction contained 17 bases not matched to a gene. The CDR3 bases are TGTGCCAGCAGTTACTTCCCCGGGACCTGGGGACTAGCTATTGCCAAAAACATTCAGTACTTC. This gives the protein CASSYFPGTWGLAIAKNIQYF.